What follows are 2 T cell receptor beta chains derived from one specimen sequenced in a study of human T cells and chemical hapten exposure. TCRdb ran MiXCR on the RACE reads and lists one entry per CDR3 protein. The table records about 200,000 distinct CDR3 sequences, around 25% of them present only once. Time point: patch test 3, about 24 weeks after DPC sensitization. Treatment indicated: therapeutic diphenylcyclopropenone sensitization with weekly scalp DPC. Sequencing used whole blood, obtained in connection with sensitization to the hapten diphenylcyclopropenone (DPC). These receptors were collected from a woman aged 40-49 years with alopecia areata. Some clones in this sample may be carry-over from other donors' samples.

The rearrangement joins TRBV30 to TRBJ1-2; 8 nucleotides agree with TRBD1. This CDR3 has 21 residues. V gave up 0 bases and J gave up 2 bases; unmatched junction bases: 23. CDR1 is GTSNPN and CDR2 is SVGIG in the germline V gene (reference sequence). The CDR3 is CAWSVTGTPPQDQGANYGYTF. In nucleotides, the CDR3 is TGTGCCTGGAGTGTCACCGGGACACCACCTCAGGATCAGGGGGCAAACTATGGCTACACCTTC.

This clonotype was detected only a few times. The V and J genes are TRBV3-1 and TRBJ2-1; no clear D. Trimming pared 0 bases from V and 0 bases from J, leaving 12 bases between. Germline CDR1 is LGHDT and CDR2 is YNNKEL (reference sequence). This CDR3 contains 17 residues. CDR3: CASSQDHLAASYNEQFF. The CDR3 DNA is TGTGCCAGCAGCCAAGATCACTTGGCGGCCTCCTACAATGAGCAGTTCTTC.